These 20 T cell receptor beta chains came from one sample sequenced in a study of T cells in Graves' hyperthyroidism and ophthalmopathy. RNA transcripts gave rise to amplified TCR beta CDR3 regions. Researchers ran a first-round RT-PCR on the TCR CDR3 using the HTBI primer set. A single record per CDR3 protein comes from TCRdb applying MiXCR to the multiplex PCR reads. Of fewer than 350,000 distinct CDR3 sequences listed, approximately 15% were seen once; the top ten hold under 8%. What was sequenced was blood. Every receptor here comes from a middle-aged woman with Graves' hyperthyroidism.

V is TRBV5-1 and J is TRBJ2-2; no clear D gene. This CDR3 comprises 16 residues. V was pared by 0 bases and J by 4 bases, with 13 bases between. Germline V lookup: CDR1 SGHRS, CDR2 YFSETQ. CDR3 sequence: CASSLVALVGTGELFF. CDR3 bases: TGCGCCAGCAGCTTGGTGGCTTTAGTAGGCACCGGGGAGCTGTTTTTT.

The chain joins TRBV6-2 or TRBV6-3 to TRBJ2-1, with no clear D. CDR1 and CDR2 from the germline V gene are MNHEY and SVGEGT. Trimming took off 0 bases at V and 7 bases at J, with 7 bases between the two ends. The CDR3 is 13 amino acids. This chain's CDR3 is CASSYSIENEQFF. The CDR3 region has the DNA TGTGCCAGCAGTTACTCGATAGAAAATGAGCAGTTCTTC.

The chain employs TRBV9 and TRBJ1-1; D not resolved. The V and J ends lost 2 bases and 3 bases respectively, with 11 bases between them. This CDR3 spans 14 amino acids. Germline V gives CDR1 SGDLS, CDR2 YYNGEE. DNA of the CDR3: TGTGCCAGCAGCGTGGACTTTTCCCACACTGAAGCTTTCTTT. As protein: CASSVDFSHTEAFF.

This clonotype was seen repeatedly, ten times or more. The J gene is TRBJ1-1, the V gene TRBV28, with 7 bases aligning to TRBD1. Looked up from germline, CDR1 is MDHEN and CDR2 is SYDVKM. This CDR3 has 14 residues. V gave up 1 base and J gave up 5 bases; unmatched junction bases: 4. The CDR3 DNA is TGTGCCAGCAGTTTATTCAGGGGGTGGACTGAAGCTTTCTTT. Its translation is CASSLFRGWTEAFF. Based on the CDR3 plus reference TRBV28 and TRBJ1-1, the full variable domain is DVKVTQSSRYLVKRTGEKVFLECVQDMDHENMFWYRQDPGLGLRLIYFSYDVKMKEKGDIPEGYSVSREKKERFSLILESASTNQTSMYLCASSLFRGWTEAFFGQGTRLTVV.

This clonotype appeared a few times. The chain employs TRBV29-1 and TRBJ2-2; the match to TRBD2 covers 7 bases. The CDR3 has 15 residues. With V trimmed by 2 bases and J by 1 base, 4 bases remained unmatched. Germline CDR1 and CDR2: SQVTM and ANQGSEA. CDR3 loop: CSVEKLAGNTGELFF. As DNA, the CDR3 is TGCAGCGTTGAAAAGTTAGCGGGGAACACCGGGGAGCTGTTTTTT.

This clonotype has a count of ten or more. The chain recombines TRBV15 with TRBJ1-1, with 7 bases aligning to TRBD1. CDR1 and CDR2 from the germline V gene are LNHNV and YYDKDF (reference sequence). The CDR3 spans 14 residues. V shed 4 bases, J shed 4 bases, and the junction held 6 bases outside the gene matches. CDR3 sequence (DNA): TGTGCCACCAGCATCCCAGGGGGTAGCACTGAAGCTTTCTTT. This sequence encodes CATSIPGGSTEAFF.

About this clonotype itself: A much bigger clone sits one base away, suggesting this may be a read error. The gene calls are TRBV20-1 and TRBJ2-7, with 10 bases lining up with TRBD1. V gave up 6 bases and J gave up 2 bases; unmatched junction bases: 4. This CDR3 region has 13 residues. Germline V gene lookup returns CDR1 DFQATT and CDR2 SNEGSKA (reference sequence). The CDR3: CSAHGTGAYEQYF. Here the CDR3 DNA reads TGCAGTGCCCACGGGACAGGGGCCTACGAGCAGTACTTC.

This sequence joins TRBV6-1 and TRBJ2-3; TRBD1 matches 9 bases. V lost 1 base and J lost 5; bases outside the gene matches: 4. CDR3 length equals 15 residues. Germline V gene sequence: CDR1 MNHNS, CDR2 SASEGT. CDR3 amino acids: CASSEGGQGGDTQYF. The DNA for the CDR3 is TGTGCCAGCAGTGAAGGGGGACAGGGTGGAGATACGCAGTATTTT.

The J gene is TRBJ2-2, the V gene TRBV7-9; 8 bases match TRBD2. The CDR3 has 19 amino acids. The trim removed 3 bases at V and 0 bases at J, leaving 12 bases unmatched. Germline CDR1 is SEHNR and CDR2 is FQNEAQ (reference sequence). As DNA, the CDR3 is TGTGCCAGCAGCTTGGCTCTGATTAGCGGGAATACGAACACCGGGGAGCTGTTTTTT. It is translated as CASSLALISGNTNTGELFF.

This clonotype was counted ten times or more. The rearrangement joins TRBV24-1 to TRBJ1-2; TRBD1 matches 8 bases. Germline V gene sequence: CDR1 KGHDR, CDR2 SFDVKD. CDR3 length equals 13 residues. The J segment lost 7 bases and the V segment lost 7 bases, leaving 7 bases of the junction unmatched. The CDR3, as DNA: TGTGCCACCAGGGAGACAGGGGAGAGTGGCTACACCTTC. This encodes CATRETGESGYTF.

This clonotype was seen many times. The chain links TRBV28 to TRBJ1-1, with D maybe TRBD1 (5 bases). V lost 4 bases and J lost 7, with 13 bases in between. CDR1 and CDR2 (germline): MDHEN, SYDVKM. CDR3 length: 13 amino acids. CDR3 sequence reads: CASSSGRDVEAFF. In DNA, the CDR3 is TGTGCCAGCAGTTCTGGACGGGACGTTGAAGCTTTCTTT.

The chain is built from TRBV6-1 and TRBJ2-1; D gene uncertain. The J call may not be correct, given that the DNA end is closer to TRBJ2-7. Germline loops: CDR1 MNHNS, CDR2 SASEGT. The CDR3 extends over 12 amino acids. In nucleotides, the CDR3 is TGTGCCAGCAGTCCTACCGACAATGAGCAGTACTTC. It translates to CASSPTDNEQYF.

This clonotype was observed many times. CDR3 coding DNA: TGTGCCAGCAGCCCCCTCGGGACACTAAATCCGGAGGCTTTCTTT. This encodes CASSPLGTLNPEAFF. This chain joins TRBV12-3 or TRBV12-4 and TRBJ1-1; the D gene is possibly TRBD1 (6 bases). V lost 6 bases and J 11 bases, leaving 25 bases between the germline ends. The CDR3 contains 15 residues.

In its sample, this clonotype was seen many times. V gene TRBV24-1 combines with J gene TRBJ1-6, with TRBD1 as a possible D gene (5 bases). Between the trimmed V and J ends, which lost 9 bases and 8 bases, there was a span of 7 bases. The CDR3 consists of 11 residues. Germline loops: CDR1 KGHDR, CDR2 SFDVKD. CDR3 DNA sequence: TGTGCCACCGGGACTGATTCACCCCTCCACTTT. Its translation: CATGTDSPLHF.

This clonotype showed up many times. V usage is TRBV2 and J usage is TRBJ1-2; 8 bases agree with TRBD1. This CDR3 comprises 17 residues. J lost 1 base, V lost 1 base, and 8 bases had no gene match. Germline V lookup: CDR1 SNHLY, CDR2 FYNNEI. CDR3 loop: CASSEGTGQGLNYGYTF. Written as DNA, the CDR3 is TGTGCCAGCAGTGAAGGGACAGGGCAAGGACTTAACTATGGCTACACCTTC. Using reference TRBV2 and TRBJ1-2 for the parts outside the CDR3, the full variable domain is EPEVTQTPSHQVTQMGQEVILRCVPISNHLYFYWYRQILGQKVEFLVSFYNNEISEKSEIFDDQFSVERPDGSNFTLKIRSTKLEDSAMYFCASSEGTGQGLNYGYTFGSGTRLTVV.

This clonotype was found many times. This chain uses TRBV12-3 or TRBV12-4 with TRBJ1-1, with 10 bases matching TRBD1. This CDR3 region has 14 residues. Trimming at V came to 7 bases and at J to 5 bases, leaving 7 bases not matched to a gene. The CDR3 DNA reads as TGTGCCAGCACCCGAGACAGGGGGCGAACTGAAGCTTTCTTT. The encoded protein is CASTRDRGRTEAFF.

This clonotype has a count of ten or more. The chain joins TRBV6-1 to TRBJ2-1; TRBD2 aligns across 7 bases. Germline V gene lookup returns CDR1 MNHNS and CDR2 SASEGT. V lost 5 bases and J lost 2; bases outside the gene matches: 3. The CDR3 has 14 residues. The CDR3 DNA sequence: TGTGCCAGCAGTCCCGGGAGGACCTACAATGAGCAGTTCTTC. Translation: CASSPGRTYNEQFF.

There are many counts of this clonotype. The chain couples TRBV12-3 or TRBV12-4 to TRBJ1-5; the D gene is possibly TRBD1 (5 bases). The CDR3 is 13 amino acids. Trimming cost V 6 bases and J 6 bases, with 12 bases left between them. The DNA of the CDR3 is TGTGCCAGCAGCGCAGGGTGGAGTCAGCCCCAGCATTTT. As protein: CASSAGWSQPQHF.

In this sample, this clonotype turned up many times. The DNA of the CDR3 is TGTGCCATCAGTGAAGGGGCTAGTATCGGCTACGAGCAGTACTTC. Amino acid sequence: CAISEGASIGYEQYF. The chain joins TRBV10-3 to TRBJ2-7, with a weak D call TRBD1 (5 bases). Trimming took 3 bases from V and 3 from J, leaving 15 bases between them. The germline gives CDR1 ENHRY, CDR2 SYGVKD. This CDR3 contains 15 residues.

This clonotype was counted many times. This sequence joins TRBV20-1 and TRBJ2-7, with D possibly being TRBD2 (6 bases). V was shortened by 3 bases and J by 3 bases, with 18 bases between the two germline ends. The CDR3 covers 15 residues. Germline CDR1 reads DFQATT; CDR2 reads SNEGSKA (reference sequence). The chain's CDR3 is CSASGGWARNYEQYF. In DNA, the CDR3 is TGCAGTGCTAGTGGGGGGTGGGCTAGAAACTACGAGCAGTACTTC.